This TCR beta chain was sequenced during a study of a mutant IDH1 vaccine in newly diagnosed glioma. Study overall: Vaccination started 4-6 weeks after radiotherapy alone, or with temozolomide cycles.

The CDR3 length is 17 residues. The germline gives CDR1 LNHDA, CDR2 SQIVND (reference sequence). V lost 1 base, J lost 1 base, and 16 bases lay in between. TCRdb keeps only in-frame clones here, not all; method: immunoSEQ multiplex PCR. In the table there are 25,000 to 30,000 clones, approximately 78% of which are singletons. Indicated time point: week 23, last vaccination. Vaccinated patients received 300 ug of mutant IDH1 20-mer peptide per dose, with topical imiquimod. As regards this clone: Its specificity is unknown.

The chain recombines TRBV19 with TRBJ1-2, with D possibly TRBD1 on 5 matching bases. Sequences were derived from PBMCs, sampled from a glioma patient whose treatment included an IDH1 peptide vaccine. This sequence originates from a woman in her thirties with glioma. CDR3 DNA: TGTGCCAGTAGTATAGGAGGAGACAGAATCATTAACTATGGCTACACCTTC. It encodes CASSIGGDRIINYGYTF.